These T cell receptor beta chains were read from a single sample in a study of blood T cell repertoires in COVID-19. Generated by immunoSEQ multiplex PCR, the TCRdb table keeps only in-frame clones and is missing some. The table records about 210,000 clones, 92% of them present only once. Sequencing used peripheral blood. These receptor sequences come from a man younger than 45 with acute or convalescent COVID-19. The CDR3 runs from the conserved cysteine through the conserved F or W. D genes are given only for firm matches. A clone size is listed for some rows: how often the clone was seen (once, few, many), or a class if it is expanded.

clone_size j_call d_call v_call cdr3_nt cdr3_aa
NA TRBJ2-3 TRBD2 TRBV3-1/TRBV3-2 TGTGCCAGCAGCCTTCTAGCGGGGGGGCGAGATACGCAGTATTTT CASSLLAGGRDTQYF
NA TRBJ1-5 NA TRBV28 TGTGCCAGCAGTTTCGGGAGAAGGGGAATTTCCAATCAGCCCCAGCATTTT CASSFGRRGISNQPQHF
NA TRBJ2-5 TRBD2 TRBV6-6 TGTGCCAGCAGTTACTCTCCCGCGGGGGGGCTATTTGCCCAGTACTTC CASSYSPAGGLFAQYF
NA TRBJ2-6 NA TRBV11-3 TGTGCCAGCAGTTCAGGGGTTACTGGGGCCAACGTCCTGACTTTC CASSSGVTGANVLTF
once TRBJ2-2 TRBD2 TRBV27 TGTGCCAGCAGTTGGACTAGCGGGAGAGTTGGCACCGGGGAGCTGTTTTTT CASSWTSGRVGTGELFF
NA TRBJ1-2 NA TRBV21-1 TGTGCCAGCAGCAAAGAAGGAGGAATTAACTGCCCCAGCTATGGCTACACCTTC CASSKEGGINCPSYGYTF
NA TRBJ1-1 TRBD1 TRBV14 TGTGCCAGCAGCCAAGGGCGGGCAGGGGGGATGAACACTGAAGCTTTCTTT CASSQGRAGGMNTEAFF
NA TRBJ2-6 NA TRBV6-1 TGTGCCAGCAGTGCGGAGATAACATCTGGGGCCAACGTCCTGACTTTC CASSAEITSGANVLTF
once TRBJ2-1 NA TRBV7-8 TGTGCCAGCAGCGTCCGACAGGGACTTTACAATGAGCAGTTCTTC CASSVRQGLYNEQFF
NA TRBJ1-4 TRBD1 TRBV19 TGTGCCAGTAGGACAGGGGGCGATGAAAAACTGTTTTTT CASRTGGDEKLFF
NA TRBJ2-3 NA TRBV21-1 TGTGCCAGTGGTGGGCAGGATTTCACAGATACGCAGTATTTT CASGGQDFTDTQYF
NA TRBJ1-1 NA TRBV27 TGTGCCAGCAGTTCACGGAAATGGAGGGGCACTGAAGCTTTCTTT CASSSRKWRGTEAFF
NA TRBJ2-7 TRBD1 TRBV6-1 TGTGCCAGCAGTGAACCCCAACCGGGACAGGGCGTCTACGAGCAGTACTTC CASSEPQPGQGVYEQYF